The 32 T cell receptor beta chains given below trace back to one sample, sequenced in a study of T cell responses to AZD1222 COVID-19 vaccine. Only in-frame clones appear in the TCRdb table, and some are missing; sequencing was by immunoSEQ multiplex PCR. Here the sample spans about 130,000 clones, approximately 93% being singletons. This specimen was peripheral blood, taken on day 0 of AZD1222 vaccination. These receptors all come from an adult in good health.

J is TRBJ1-2 and V is TRBV28; D is unresolved. Germline CDR1 MDHEN, CDR2 SYDVKM. Trimming took 2 bases from V and 6 from J, leaving 22 bases between them. The CDR3 has 17 amino acids. As DNA, the CDR3 is TGTGCCAGCAGTTTAGACGGAGCCGGGTCTCGAGTCCATGGCTACACCTTC. Protein sequence: CASSLDGAGSRVHGYTF.

CDR3 in amino acids: CASTLGFNYGYTF. CDR3 in DNA: TGTGCCAGCACATTGGGGTTTAACTATGGCTACACCTTC. The chain carries TRBV12-3 or TRBV12-4 and TRBJ1-2; D gene uncertain. V lost 7 bases and J lost 1, with 10 bases in between. CDR3 size: 13 residues.

V and J are TRBV7-8 and TRBJ2-3; 14 bases agree with TRBD2. The CDR3 covers 17 residues. V was pared by 2 bases and J by 6 bases, with 7 bases of the junction left unmatched. The V gene's germline CDR1 is SGHVS and CDR2 FQNEAQ. CDR3 nucleotides: TGTGCCAGCAGCTTAACCGGGACTAGCGGGGGCGGGGATACGCAGTATTTT. Its protein is CASSLTGTSGGGDTQYF.

The chain uses TRBV19 and TRBJ2-2; 9 bases fit TRBD2. CDR1 is LNHDA, CDR2 SQIVND, per germline (reference sequence). The CDR3 runs to 17 residues. Germline trimming cut 7 bases from V and 0 bases from J; bases unmatched to any gene: 9. CDR3 DNA sequence: TGTGCCAGTATGCTCGGGACTAGCTTTGCGAACACCGGGGAGCTGTTTTTT. The encoded protein is CASMLGTSFANTGELFF.

The chain is built from TRBV2 and TRBJ1-5; D gene unclear. Germline V gene sequence: CDR1 SNHLY, CDR2 FYNNEI. CDR3 length: 15 amino acids. Trimming left V 7 bases short and J 3 bases short, with 16 bases between. The CDR3 bases are TGTGCCAGCATGGCGGCTACTGGACCCAATCAGCCCCAGCATTTT. Translated: CASMAATGPNQPQHF.

The rearrangement links TRBV3-1 (or the pseudogene TRBV3-2) to TRBJ1-4, with D hard to call. The CDR3 sequence is 16 residues long. Germline V gene data show CDR1 as LGHDT and CDR2 as YNNKEL (reference sequence). V was pared by 0 bases and J by 3 bases, with 11 bases between. The CDR3 spells CASSQDVTAANEKLFF. The CDR3, as DNA: TGTGCCAGCAGCCAAGATGTTACAGCGGCTAATGAAAAACTGTTTTTT.

The rearrangement joins TRBV7-6 to TRBJ1-1; D not certain. The CDR3 length is 14 residues. CDR1 and CDR2 from the germline V gene are SGHVS and FNYEAQ. V was shortened by 5 bases and J by 1 base, with 11 bases between the two germline ends. CDR3 DNA: TGTGCCAGCAGCCCCGGACCGGGGAACACTGAAGCTTTCTTT. Translating it yields CASSPGPGNTEAFF.

V usage is TRBV19 and J usage is TRBJ1-5; no clear D gene. This CDR3 has 17 amino acids. The germline gives CDR1 LNHDA, CDR2 SQIVND (reference sequence). The ends were cut back, 2 bases at V and 3 bases at J, with 17 bases in the middle. The chain's CDR3 is CASSILGAASHNQPQHF. As DNA, the CDR3 is TGTGCCAGTAGTATACTAGGAGCCGCGAGCCACAATCAGCCCCAGCATTTT.

The chain is built from TRBV9 and TRBJ1-2; perhaps TRBD1 as D (5 bases). This CDR3 is built from 15 residues. V was shortened by 3 bases and J by 2 bases, with 14 bases between the two germline ends. Germline V gene sequence: CDR1 SGDLS, CDR2 YYNGEE. CDR3 sequence (DNA): TGTGCCAGCAGCGCGGGGGACCTGGTGAACTATGGCTACACCTTC. This sequence encodes CASSAGDLVNYGYTF.

The V and J genes are TRBV3-1 (or the pseudogene TRBV3-2) and TRBJ2-7; maybe TRBD1 (5 bases). There are 14 residues in the CDR3. V dropped 3 bases and J dropped 0 bases, with 9 bases sitting between them. Looked up from germline, CDR1 is LGHDT and CDR2 is YNNKEL (reference sequence). DNA of the CDR3: TGTGCCAGCAGCCACCTTGACAGCTCCTACGAGCAGTACTTC. It translates to CASSHLDSSYEQYF.

This rearrangement joins TRBV2 to TRBJ2-2; D ambiguous. From germline, CDR1 is SNHLY and CDR2 FYNNEI. Trimming left V 3 bases short and J 9 bases short, with 11 bases between. The CDR3 sequence is 13 residues long. The DNA of the CDR3 is TGTGCCAGCAGTGACGCCGGGTTTTGGGAGCTGTTTTTT. It encodes CASSDAGFWELFF. Complete variable domain (other parts from reference TRBV2 and TRBJ2-2): EPEVTQTPSHQVTQMGQEVILRCVPISNHLYFYWYRQILGQKVEFLVSFYNNEISEKSEIFDDQFSVERPDGSNFTLKIRSTKLEDSAMYFCASSDAGFWELFFGEGSRLTVL.

The V gene is TRBV6-5, the J gene TRBJ1-1; TRBD1 aligns across 7 bases. Germline lookup yields CDR1 MNHEY and CDR2 SVGAGI. The V gene end was trimmed by 0 bases and the J gene end by 4 bases; junction bases not matched to a gene: 8. The CDR3 has 16 amino acids. This chain's CDR3 is CASSYSRSAGGTEAFF. In nucleotides, the CDR3 is TGTGCCAGCAGTTACTCGAGGAGTGCAGGGGGCACTGAAGCTTTCTTT.

The chain recombines TRBV5-6 with TRBJ1-2; possibly TRBD1 for D (5 bases). CDR3 size: 14 residues. Trimming took 4 bases from V and 7 from J, leaving 17 bases between them. Germline lookup yields CDR1 SGHDT and CDR2 YYEEEE. DNA of the CDR3: TGTGCCAGCAGCCTAGGGAGGGGAATGGTTGGCTACACCTTC. As protein: CASSLGRGMVGYTF.

The rearrangement links TRBV19 to TRBJ1-1; the D is unclear. Trimming took off 6 bases at V and 1 base at J, with 30 bases between the two ends. Germline assignment: CDR1 LNHDA and CDR2 SQIVND (reference sequence). The CDR3 length is 20 residues. The CDR3 here is CASSPEIHVWVGQPNTEAFF. The CDR3 DNA sequence: TGTGCCAGTAGCCCCGAGATTCACGTCTGGGTTGGGCAGCCGAACACTGAAGCTTTCTTT.

The V and J genes are TRBV12-3 or TRBV12-4 and TRBJ2-5, with a weak D call TRBD2 (5 bases). This CDR3 is 13 amino acids long. V lost 2 bases and J 5 bases, leaving 9 bases between the germline ends. The chain's CDR3 is CASSLNRGETQYF. In DNA, the CDR3 is TGTGCCAGCAGTTTAAACAGAGGGGAGACCCAGTACTTC.

This rearrangement joins TRBV3-1 (or the pseudogene TRBV3-2) to TRBJ2-5; 7 nucleotides match TRBD2. Germline CDR1 LGHDT, CDR2 YNNKEL (reference sequence). Losses at the gene ends were 4 bases for V and 5 bases for J; bases not matched to a gene: 7. This CDR3 is built from 14 residues. CDR3 DNA sequence: TGTGCCAGCAGCCTGTCTCAGGGAGGGGAGACCCAGTACTTC. Its translation: CASSLSQGGETQYF.

The genes are TRBV2 and TRBJ1-5; weak D call: TRBD1 (6 bases). The CDR3 runs to 12 residues. Between the trimmed V and J ends, which lost 7 bases and 5 bases, there was a span of 9 bases. The germline CDR1 and CDR2 sequences are SNHLY and FYNNEI. The DNA of the CDR3 is TGTGCCAGCAAACAGGGTTATCAGCCCCAGCATTTT. This translates into CASKQGYQPQHF.

The genes are TRBV27 and TRBJ1-5; D remains unclear. Germline V gives CDR1 MNHEY, CDR2 SMNVEV (reference sequence). The CDR3 has 13 amino acids. Trimming stripped 0 bases from V and 4 bases from J, with 4 bases between. The CDR3 nucleotides read TGTGCCAGCAGTTTATCTCCAAATCAGCCCCAGCATTTT. Its translation: CASSLSPNQPQHF.

V is TRBV7-9 and J is TRBJ2-2; D is unclear. This CDR3 is 14 amino acids long. Trimming removed 2 bases from V and 0 bases from J, with 4 bases in between. Germline CDR1 reads SEHNR; CDR2 reads FQNEAQ (reference sequence). CDR3 in amino acids: CASSLSPNTGELFF. The CDR3 DNA follows: TGTGCCAGCAGCTTAAGCCCGAACACCGGGGAGCTGTTTTTT.

J is TRBJ1-1 and V is TRBV30; 8 nucleotides line up with TRBD1. The length of the CDR3 is 16 residues. The J segment lost 5 bases and the V segment lost 3 bases, leaving 14 bases of the junction unmatched. CDR1 is GTSNPN, CDR2 SVGIG, per germline (reference sequence). The CDR3 bases are TGTGCCTGGAGAGCCCCCTACAGGGGGGGCCGTACTGAAGCTTTCTTT. Translated: CAWRAPYRGGRTEAFF.

The chain is built from TRBV19 and TRBJ1-5; D gene unclear. Trimming removed 3 bases from V and 3 bases from J, with 15 bases in between. Germline CDR1 is LNHDA and CDR2 is SQIVND (reference sequence). CDR3 length: 16 residues. Written as DNA, the CDR3 is TGTGCCAGTAGTATGGCCCGTCGGCAGAACAATCAGCCCCAGCATTTT. As protein: CASSMARRQNNQPQHF.

The chain employs TRBV2 and TRBJ2-1; D gene ambiguous. Trimming stripped 10 bases from V and 0 bases from J, with 13 bases between. The CDR3 runs to 14 residues. Germline CDR1 is SNHLY and CDR2 is FYNNEI. DNA of the CDR3: TGTGCCACCACTACGGGTCACTCCTACAATGAGCAGTTCTTC. Translating it yields CATTTGHSYNEQFF.

V gene TRBV10-3 combines with J gene TRBJ2-5; D remains unclear. Germline CDR1 and CDR2: ENHRY and SYGVKD. This CDR3 is built from 11 residues. The ends were cut back, 8 bases at V and 0 bases at J, with 4 bases in the middle. The CDR3 reads CAILNQETQYF. The CDR3 nucleotides read TGTGCCATCCTGAACCAAGAGACCCAGTACTTC.

The chain couples TRBV27 to TRBJ2-5; tentative D call: TRBD1 (5 bases). The CDR3 is made up of 14 amino acids. Trimming pared 4 bases from V and 5 bases from J, leaving 14 bases between. The germline V gene has CDR1 MNHEY and CDR2 SMNVEV (reference sequence). The DNA of the CDR3 is TGTGCCAGCAGTTCCCCAGGGATCGGGGAGACCCAGTACTTC. It yields the protein CASSSPGIGETQYF.

The chain carries TRBV5-4 and TRBJ1-1; 9 nucleotides match TRBD1. The CDR3 runs to 14 residues. V gave up 2 bases and J gave up 12 bases; unmatched junction bases: 11. Per the germline V gene, CDR1 is SGHNT and CDR2 is YYREEE (reference sequence). The CDR3 nucleotides are TGTGCCAGCAGCTTTATGGGACAGGGTGAAGATACTTTCTTT. Encoded protein: CASSFMGQGEDTFF.

The chain recombines TRBV5-1 with TRBJ1-4, with D unclear. The CDR3 is 14 residues long. The germline V and J ends were trimmed by 6 bases and 0 bases, with 9 bases remaining between them. Germline assignment: CDR1 SGHRS and CDR2 YFSETQ. The CDR3 DNA is TGCGCCAGCACCCCAGCCTCAACTAATGAAAAACTGTTTTTT. As protein: CASTPASTNEKLFF.

V usage is TRBV5-4 and J usage is TRBJ1-3; D unresolved. The V end was cut by 0 bases, the J end by 4 bases, with 14 bases between. The CDR3 has 16 amino acids. Germline lookup yields CDR1 SGHNT and CDR2 YYREEE (reference sequence). CDR3 protein: CASSLGNSLGGNTIYF. CDR3 DNA: TGTGCCAGCAGCTTGGGTAACAGTCTCGGGGGAAACACCATATATTTT. The complete variable domain, with remaining parts taken from reference TRBV5-4 and TRBJ1-3, reads ETGVTQSPTHLIKTRGQQVTLRCSSQSGHNTVSWYQQALGQGPQFIFQYYREEENGRGNFPPRFSGLQFPNYSSELNVNALELDDSALYLCASSLGNSLGGNTIYFGEGSWLTVV.

The rearrangement uses TRBV7-8 and TRBJ2-1, with a tentative D call TRBD1 (6 bases). V was pared by 3 bases and J by 5 bases, with 17 bases between. The CDR3 consists of 16 residues. Germline-derived CDR1 and CDR2 are SGHVS and FQNEAQ. CDR3 amino acids: CASSFLRGWENNEQFF. CDR3 sequence (DNA): TGTGCCAGCAGCTTCCTCAGGGGATGGGAGAACAATGAGCAGTTCTTC. Full variable domain (missing parts from reference TRBV7-8 and TRBJ2-1): GAGVSQSPRYKVAKRGQDVALRCDPISGHVSLFWYQQALGQGPEFLTYFQNEAQLDKSGLPSDRFFAERPEGSVSTLKIQRTQQEDSAVYLCASSFLRGWENNEQFFGPGTRLTVL.

CDR3 protein: CASSRRQGAVGEKLFF. DNA for the CDR3: TGTGCCAGTAGTAGACGACAGGGGGCGGTCGGTGAAAAACTGTTTTTT. The chain is built from TRBV19 and TRBJ1-4; TRBD1 aligns across 10 bases. This CDR3 is built from 16 residues. The V gene's germline CDR1 is LNHDA and CDR2 SQIVND (reference sequence). The ends lost 4 bases at V and 7 bases at J; junction bases unmatched: 9.

This clone has a single count. The chain has TRBV19 and TRBJ1-2; 10 nucleotides agree with TRBD1. V lost 3 bases, J lost 3 bases, and 4 bases stayed unmatched. Germline CDR1 and CDR2: LNHDA and SQIVND (reference sequence). The CDR3 has 15 residues. Written as DNA, the CDR3 is TGTGCCAGTAGTATCGGACAGGGGGGTGACTATGGCTACACCTTC. Its protein is CASSIGQGGDYGYTF. The whole variable domain, filled in from reference TRBV19 and TRBJ1-2, reads DGGITQSPKYLFRKEGQNVTLSCEQNLNHDAMYWYRQDPGQGLRLIYYSQIVNDFQKGDIAEGYSVSREKKESFPLTVTSAQKNPTAFYLCASSIGQGGDYGYTFGSGTRLTVV.

The chain is built from TRBV6-1 and TRBJ1-5; the D is unclear. V dropped 4 bases and J dropped 0 bases, with 13 bases sitting between them. The CDR3 runs 16 residues. Looked up from germline, CDR1 is MNHNS and CDR2 is SASEGT. The CDR3 region is CASSGAVIYSNQPQHF. CDR3 in DNA: TGTGCCAGCAGTGGGGCCGTAATTTATAGCAATCAGCCCCAGCATTTT.

The chain is built from TRBV7-8 and TRBJ1-1, with 8 positions matching TRBD1. The CDR3 runs 12 residues. J gave up 10 bases and V 5 bases, and 6 bases lay outside the gene matches. Germline V CDR1 and CDR2: SGHVS, FQNEAQ. The CDR3 loop reads CASSPQGARAFF. The CDR3 nucleotides are TGTGCCAGCAGCCCCCAGGGGGCTAGAGCTTTCTTT.